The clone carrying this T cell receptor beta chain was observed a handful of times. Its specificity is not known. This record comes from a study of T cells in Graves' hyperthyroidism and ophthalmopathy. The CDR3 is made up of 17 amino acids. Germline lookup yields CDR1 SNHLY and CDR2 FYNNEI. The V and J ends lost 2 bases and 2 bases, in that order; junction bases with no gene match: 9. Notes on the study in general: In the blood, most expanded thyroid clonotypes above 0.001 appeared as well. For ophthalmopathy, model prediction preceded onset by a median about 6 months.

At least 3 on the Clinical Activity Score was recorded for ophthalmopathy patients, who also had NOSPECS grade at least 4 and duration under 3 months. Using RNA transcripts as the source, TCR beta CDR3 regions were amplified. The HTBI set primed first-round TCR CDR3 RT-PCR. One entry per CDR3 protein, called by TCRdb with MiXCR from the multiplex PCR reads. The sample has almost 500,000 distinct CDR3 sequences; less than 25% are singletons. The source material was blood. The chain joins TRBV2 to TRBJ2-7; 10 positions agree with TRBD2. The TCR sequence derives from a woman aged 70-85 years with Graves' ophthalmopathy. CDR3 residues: CASSELAGASPAYEQYF. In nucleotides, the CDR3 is TGTGCCAGCAGTGAACTAGCGGGAGCGTCCCCCGCCTACGAGCAGTACTTC.